One sample yielded the 30 T cell receptor beta chains listed below, sequenced in a study of blood T cells in healthy people across ages. The second PCR ran roughly 6 to 11 cycles with a sample-barcoded 5' primer and J-beta primers. TCRdb independently ran MiXCR on the 5' RACE reads; one entry per CDR3 protein. The table includes about 780,000 distinct CDR3 sequences, around 45% detected once. Sequenced input: blood. These receptors all stem from a man older than 75 in good health.

The table lists this clonotype with a few counts. The chain uses TRBV6-1 and TRBJ2-7; 7 bases align to TRBD1. This CDR3 spans 16 amino acids. Trimming cost V 6 bases and J 1 base; bases outside gene matches: 12. Germline V gene sequence: CDR1 MNHNS, CDR2 SASEGT. CDR3 in DNA: TGTGCCAGCAGGGAGGTCACGGGACAGACGTCCTACGAGCAGTACTTC. It yields the protein CASREVTGQTSYEQYF.

This clonotype appeared a few times. The rearrangement joins TRBV7-2 to TRBJ1-5; weak D call: TRBD1 (6 bases). Germline CDR1 and CDR2: SGHTA and FQGNSA. The CDR3 consists of 13 residues. Trimming removed 7 bases at V and 6 bases at J, with 13 bases between. Here the CDR3 reads CASTPGAAQPQHF. Written as DNA, the CDR3 is TGTGCCAGCACCCCGGGGGCGGCTCAGCCCCAGCATTTT.

This clonotype was seen a few times. The chain couples TRBV29-1 to TRBJ2-1, with 8 bases aligning to TRBD1. J gave up 0 bases and V 4 bases, and 11 bases lay outside the gene matches. Germline loops: CDR1 SQVTM, CDR2 ANQGSEA. The CDR3 runs to 17 residues. CDR3 DNA: TGCAGCGTTGGAGAGACAGGGGCCCCGAGCTCCTACAATGAGCAGTTCTTC. This codes for CSVGETGAPSSYNEQFF.

This clonotype was detected ten times or more. One base away lies a much larger clone, so this may be a sequencing read error. The V gene is TRBV28, the J gene TRBJ2-7; a possible D gene is TRBD2 (6 bases). Germline values: CDR1 MDHEN, CDR2 SYDVKM. Trimming took off 3 bases at V and 7 bases at J, with 10 bases between the two ends. The CDR3 spans 12 residues. The CDR3 loop is CASSFNLAEQYF. CDR3 DNA sequence: TGTGCCAGCAGTTTTAATCTAGCGGAGCAGTACTTC.

This clonotype was detected a few times. The genes are TRBV7-8 and TRBJ2-7, with D tentatively TRBD2 (5 bases). Germline V gene lookup returns CDR1 SGHVS and CDR2 FQNEAQ. V shed 7 bases and J shed 11 bases, with 15 bases lying between them. This CDR3 spans 11 amino acids. For the CDR3, the DNA is TGTGCCAGCACCAACCGGGGTCGAGAGTACTTC. Encoded protein: CASTNRGREYF.

This clonotype was counted only a few times. The rearrangement uses TRBV20-1 and TRBJ2-5, with D perhaps TRBD2 (6 bases). Trimming removed 3 bases from V and 3 bases from J, with 17 bases in between. Germline assignment: CDR1 DFQATT and CDR2 SNEGSKA (reference sequence). There are 15 residues in the CDR3. CDR3 sequence reads: CSASHSAGQKETQYF. The CDR3 DNA reads as TGCAGTGCTAGCCATTCGGCGGGGCAGAAAGAGACCCAGTACTTC.

The rearrangement joins TRBV19 to TRBJ1-2; no clear D gene. The length of the CDR3 is 11 residues. Trimming took off 5 bases at V and 8 bases at J, with 9 bases between the two ends. Germline-derived CDR1 and CDR2 are LNHDA and SQIVND (reference sequence). The CDR3 nucleotides read TGTGCCAGTAGTGATCCCGTAGGCTACACCTTC. It translates to CASSDPVGYTF. The complete variable domain, with remaining parts taken from reference TRBV19 and TRBJ1-2, reads DGGITQSPKYLFRKEGQNVTLSCEQNLNHDAMYWYRQDPGQGLRLIYYSQIVNDFQKGDIAEGYSVSREKKESFPLTVTSAQKNPTAFYLCASSDPVGYTFGSGTRLTVV.

The gene calls are TRBV7-2 and TRBJ2-2, with D perhaps TRBD1 (6 bases). The germline V gene has CDR1 SGHTA and CDR2 FQGNSA. The CDR3 spans 18 residues. V was trimmed by 5 bases and J by 0 bases, leaving 19 bases between them. Here the CDR3 reads CASSGSPYRVSNTGELFF. The CDR3 region has the DNA TGTGCCAGCAGCGGCTCACCTTACAGGGTTTCGAACACCGGGGAGCTGTTTTTT.

In this sample, this clonotype turned up a few times. The chain couples TRBV6-6 to TRBJ2-5; 8 bases agree with TRBD1. Trimming removed 5 bases from V and 2 bases from J; junction bases left unmatched: 7. This CDR3 has 15 amino acids. Per the germline V gene, CDR1 is MNHNY and CDR2 is SVGAGI (reference sequence). In DNA form, the CDR3 reads TGTGCCAGCAGTATCTTCGGGACAGGTCAAGAGACCCAGTACTTC. It yields the protein CASSIFGTGQETQYF.

J is TRBJ1-4 and V is TRBV20-1; 9 positions match TRBD1. The length of the CDR3 is 13 residues. The germline V gene has CDR1 DFQATT and CDR2 SNEGSKA (reference sequence). Trimming at V came to 3 bases and at J to 4 bases, leaving 0 bases not matched to a gene. The CDR3 coding sequence is TGCAGTGCTAGGGGACAGGGTAATGAAAAACTGTTTTTT. Its translation is CSARGQGNEKLFF.

V gene TRBV5-8 combines with J gene TRBJ2-4, with 11 nucleotides matching TRBD1. CDR3 size: 17 residues. V shed 3 bases, J shed 8 bases, and the junction held 13 bases outside the gene matches. Germline CDR1 SGHTS, CDR2 YDEGEE. In DNA form, the CDR3 reads TGTGCCAGCAGCTGGAGGGGGACAGGGGGTATTTTAGACATTCAGTACTTC. Its translation is CASSWRGTGGILDIQYF.

The chain has TRBV15 and TRBJ2-4; D is perhaps TRBD2 (5 bases). Between the trimmed V and J ends, which lost 0 bases and 13 bases, there was a span of 19 bases. The germline CDR1 and CDR2 sequences are LNHNV and YYDKDF (reference sequence). The CDR3 consists of 15 residues. The CDR3 is CATSRDGLEEEIQYF. The CDR3 region has the DNA TGTGCCACCAGCAGAGATGGGCTGGAGGAAGAGATCCAGTACTTC.

The chain couples TRBV9 to TRBJ1-6, with 8 bases identical to TRBD1. Trimming cost V 2 bases and J 8 bases; bases outside gene matches: 6. The CDR3 is made up of 15 amino acids. In germline, CDR1 is SGDLS, CDR2 YYNGEE. CDR3 DNA: TGTGCCAGCAGCGTCCGACAGGGGTGGGATTCACCCCTCCACTTT. Translation: CASSVRQGWDSPLHF.

The sample holds a few counts of this clonotype. This chain links TRBV20-1 with TRBJ2-1, with D unclear. The CDR3 is made up of 15 amino acids. Germline loops: CDR1 DFQATT, CDR2 SNEGSKA (reference sequence). V lost 3 bases and J lost 1, with 13 bases in between. The DNA for the CDR3 is TGCAGTGCTAGGGAGTGGGCTAGTTCCTACAATGAGCAGTTCTTC. Translation gives CSAREWASSYNEQFF.

In regard to this clonotype: A much larger clonotype is one base distant, so this may be a read error. CDR3 amino acids: CSAREDRVSDEQSF. CDR3 DNA sequence: TGCAGTGCTAGAGAGGACAGGGTATCGGACGAGCAGTCCTTC. The chain has TRBV20-1 and TRBJ2-4; 8 nucleotides match TRBD1. The CDR3 has 14 amino acids. Germline values: CDR1 DFQATT, CDR2 SNEGSKA (reference sequence).

This clonotype came up a few times. DNA of the CDR3: TGTGCCAGCAGCATGGGCAGCAATGAGCAGTACTTC. Encoded protein: CASSMGSNEQYF. The rearrangement links TRBV7-3 to TRBJ2-7; D is unclear. Deletions cut 5 bases from V and 7 bases from J, with 12 bases between. This CDR3 is built from 12 residues. Looked up from germline, CDR1 is SGHTA and CDR2 is FQGTGA.

V usage is TRBV7-9 and J usage is TRBJ2-5; 11 nucleotides align to TRBD2. The CDR3 runs to 17 residues. The germline V gene has CDR1 SEHNR and CDR2 FQNEAQ (reference sequence). The V gene end was trimmed by 0 bases and the J gene end by 11 bases; junction bases not matched to a gene: 14. The CDR3 reads CASSLAPSGRFNNEQYF. The CDR3 coding sequence is TGTGCCAGCAGCTTAGCTCCTAGCGGGAGGTTCAACAATGAGCAGTACTTC.

The chain couples TRBV12-3 or TRBV12-4 to TRBJ2-5; 7 bases align to TRBD1. The CDR3 has 14 residues. V shed 5 bases, J shed 11 bases, and the junction held 14 bases outside the gene matches. The CDR3 reads CASSPTTGSVEQYF. The CDR3 nucleotides read TGTGCCAGCAGTCCGACGACAGGGTCGGTTGAGCAGTACTTC.

This clonotype was seen a few times. In nucleotides, the CDR3 is TGCAGTGCTAGAAGGGGCGGCTATGGCTACACCTTC. Translating it yields CSARRGGYGYTF. The rearrangement joins TRBV20-1 to TRBJ1-2, with D tentatively TRBD1 (5 bases). Trimming stripped 2 bases from V and 4 bases from J, with 8 bases between. Germline lookup yields CDR1 DFQATT and CDR2 SNEGSKA (reference sequence). The CDR3 has 12 amino acids.

This clonotype was picked up a small number of times. The chain joins TRBV20-1 to TRBJ2-4; D unresolved. Looked up from germline, CDR1 is DFQATT and CDR2 is SNEGSKA (reference sequence). This CDR3 region has 14 residues. V shed 6 bases and J shed 0 bases, with 12 bases lying between them. CDR3 nucleotide sequence: TGCAGTGCGAATCAACAGATAGCCAAAAACATTCAGTACTTC. It codes for CSANQQIAKNIQYF.

This clonotype has only a few counts. The rearrangement uses TRBV30 and TRBJ2-3; D gene ambiguous. This CDR3 has 13 amino acids. Deletions cut 3 bases from V and 4 bases from J, with 11 bases between. The V gene's germline CDR1 is GTSNPN and CDR2 SVGIG (reference sequence). The CDR3 sequence is CAWSGKVPDTQYF. The CDR3 nucleotides read TGTGCCTGGAGCGGAAAGGTCCCAGATACGCAGTATTTT. Full variable domain (missing parts from reference TRBV30 and TRBJ2-3): SQTIHQWPATLVQPVGSPLSLECTVEGTSNPNLYWYRQAAGRGLQLLFYSVGIGQISSEVPQNLSASRPQDRQFILSSKKLLLSDSGFYLCAWSGKVPDTQYFGPGTRLTVL.

The V gene is TRBV11-3, the J gene TRBJ2-1, with D perhaps assigned TRBD1 or TRBD2 (6 bases each). This CDR3 has 15 residues. Germline V gene data show CDR1 as SGHNT and CDR2 as YENEEA. Trimming stripped 5 bases from V and 7 bases from J, with 18 bases between. Here the CDR3 reads CASSQGGTALNEQFF. The CDR3 DNA follows: TGTGCCAGCAGCCAAGGGGGGACGGCCTTGAATGAGCAGTTCTTC. Supplemented by reference TRBV11-3 and TRBJ2-1, the full variable domain reads EAGVVQSPRYKIIEKKQPVAFWCNPISGHNTLYWYLQNLGQGPELLIRYENEEAVDDSQLPKDRFSAERLKGVDSTLKIQPAELGDSAVYLCASSQGGTALNEQFFGPGTRLTVL.

J is TRBJ2-4 and V is TRBV7-2; no clear D. The tail of the sequence fits TRBJ2-7 better, so the J call may be wrong. The CDR3 spans 13 residues. Germline loops: CDR1 SGHTA, CDR2 FQGNSA. The CDR3 region has the DNA TGTGCCAGCAGCTTCGTCGCGTCTGACGAGCAGTACTTC. Its translation is CASSFVASDEQYF.

The V gene is TRBV29-1, the J gene TRBJ2-5; TRBD1 agrees at 10 bases. The CDR3 is 13 residues long. Germline CDR1 reads SQVTM; CDR2 reads ANQGSEA. Trimming removed 4 bases from V and 5 bases from J; junction bases left unmatched: 4. The CDR3 sequence: CSVGRTGGETQYF. CDR3 sequence (DNA): TGCAGCGTTGGAAGGACAGGGGGTGAGACCCAGTACTTC.

The gene calls are TRBV20-1 and TRBJ2-1, with D tentatively TRBD1 or TRBD2 (5 bases each). CDR1 DFQATT and CDR2 SNEGSKA come from the germline V gene (reference sequence). The length of the CDR3 is 18 residues. Trimming pared 0 bases from V and 5 bases from J, leaving 23 bases between. The CDR3 loop reads CSARDPRGSSGQDNEQFF. The DNA for the CDR3 is TGCAGTGCTAGAGACCCCCGGGGCAGTTCAGGTCAGGACAATGAGCAGTTCTTC.

The chain recombines TRBV11-2 with TRBJ1-5; no firm D call. Germline values: CDR1 SGHAT, CDR2 FQNNGV. V gave up 1 base and J gave up 7 bases, with 11 bases separating them. This CDR3 region has 14 residues. The CDR3 protein is CASSLVEEDQPQHF. CDR3 nucleotide sequence: TGTGCCAGCAGCTTAGTCGAGGAGGACCAGCCCCAGCATTTT.

A word on this clonotype: A junction end diverges from the germline sequence, so it may reflect a read error. The chain joins TRBV5-1 to TRBJ2-5; D unresolved. The CDR3 totals 14 residues. Germline CDR1 is SGHRS and CDR2 is YFSETQ. Here the CDR3 DNA reads TGTGCCAGCAGCTTGGATCCCGCTTCGGTTGAGCAGTACTTC. This codes for CASSLDPASVEQYF.

There are a few counts of this clonotype. The chain uses TRBV21-1 and TRBJ2-4. TRBV21-1 is a pseudogene locus. The CDR3 consists of 15 residues. In DNA, the CDR3 is TGTGCCAGCAGCAATGACGTGTGTCGGAAAAACATTCAGTACTTC. It yields the protein CASSNDVCRKNIQYF.

This clonotype was found many times. This chain connects TRBV29-1 to TRBJ2-5; 8 bases are shared with TRBD2. J gave up 3 bases and V 5 bases, and 5 bases lay outside the gene matches. Germline CDR1 SQVTM, CDR2 ANQGSEA. This CDR3 is built from 13 residues. CDR3 region: CSVTPGGEETQYF. CDR3 DNA sequence: TGCAGCGTTACCCCGGGAGGGGAAGAGACCCAGTACTTC. The full variable domain, in which reference TRBV29-1 and TRBJ2-5 provide the parts outside the CDR3, is SAVISQKPSRDICQRGTSLTIQCQVDSQVTMMFWYRQQPGQSLTLIATANQGSEATYESGFVIDKFPISRPNLTFSTLTVSNMSPEDSSIYLCSVTPGGEETQYFGPGTRLLVL.

This clonotype was found once. V is TRBV24-1 and J is TRBJ2-5; no clear D. Germline V gene data show CDR1 as KGHDR and CDR2 as SFDVKD. V lost 2 bases and J 3 bases, leaving 12 bases between the germline ends. The CDR3 totals 15 residues. The CDR3 sequence: CATSDSKLPKETQYF. CDR3 sequence (DNA): TGTGCCACCAGTGATTCCAAGCTGCCCAAAGAGACCCAGTACTTC.